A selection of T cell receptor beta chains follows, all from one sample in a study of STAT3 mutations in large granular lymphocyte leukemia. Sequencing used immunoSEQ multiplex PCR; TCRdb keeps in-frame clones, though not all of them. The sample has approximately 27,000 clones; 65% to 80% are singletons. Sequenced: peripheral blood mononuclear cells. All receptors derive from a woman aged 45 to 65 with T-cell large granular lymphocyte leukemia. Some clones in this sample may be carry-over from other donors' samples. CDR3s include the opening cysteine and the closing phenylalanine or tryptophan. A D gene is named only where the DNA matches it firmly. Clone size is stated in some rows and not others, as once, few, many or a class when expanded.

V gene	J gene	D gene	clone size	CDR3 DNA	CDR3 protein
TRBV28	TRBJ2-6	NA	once	TGTGCCACCGGGGACACTGCAAGCTCTGGGGCCAACGTCCTGACTTTC	CATGDTASSGANVLTF
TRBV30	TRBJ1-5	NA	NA	TGTGCCTGGAGTCTCCAAGGTCAGCCCCAGCATTTT	CAWSLQGQPQHF
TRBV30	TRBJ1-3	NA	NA	TGTGCCTGGAGTGCGAGAAACACCATATATTTT	CAWSARNTIYF
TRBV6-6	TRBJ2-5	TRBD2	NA	TGTGCCAGCTCAGTAGAGCAGGGAGGGGAGACCCAGTACTTC	CASSVEQGGETQYF
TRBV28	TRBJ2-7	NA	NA	TGTGCCAGCAGTTTGGAAGGGTCCTCTTTGGCGTACTTC	CASSLEGSSLAYF
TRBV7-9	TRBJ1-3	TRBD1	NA	TGTGCCAGCACCGATCCGGGACAGGGTTCAAGAGGAAACACCATATATTTT	CASTDPGQGSRGNTIYF
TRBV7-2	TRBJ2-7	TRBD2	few	TGTGCCAGCAGCTTAGGACTAGCGGGATCCTACGAGCAGTACTTC	CASSLGLAGSYEQYF
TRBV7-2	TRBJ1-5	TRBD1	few	TGTGCCAGCAGCACGACAGGGATCCTCAATCAGCCCCAGCATTTT	CASSTTGILNQPQHF
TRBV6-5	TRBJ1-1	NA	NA	TGTGCCAGCAGCCCCCTGGGGGTGAACACTGAAGCTTTCTTT	CASSPLGVNTEAFF
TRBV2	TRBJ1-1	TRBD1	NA	TGTGCCAGCAGGACACAGGGGTCCCCTGAAGCTTTCTTT	CASRTQGSPEAFF
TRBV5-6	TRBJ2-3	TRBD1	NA	TGTGCCAGCAGTCCCGGGACAGGGGTTAGAAATACGCAGTATTTT	CASSPGTGVRNTQYF
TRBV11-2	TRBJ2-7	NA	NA	TGTGCCAGCAGCTTAAACGGGAGGGGGCACGAGCAGTACTTC	CASSLNGRGHEQYF
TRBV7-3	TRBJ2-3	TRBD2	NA	TGTGCCAGCGGGAGGGGAGACACAGATACGCAGTATTTT	CASGRGDTDTQYF
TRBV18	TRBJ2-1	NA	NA	TGTGCCAGCTCACCAGAGATGCGGCCGGCGTCCTACAATGAGCAGTTCTTC	CASSPEMRPASYNEQFF
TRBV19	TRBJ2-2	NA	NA	TGTGCCAGTAGTACCGGGACAAGAATACCCGGGGAGCTGTTTTTT	CASSTGTRIPGELFF
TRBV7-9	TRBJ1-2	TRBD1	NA	TGTGCCAGCAGCTCTTCGGACAGGGCTTTGGGGGGCTACACCTTC	CASSSSDRALGGYTF
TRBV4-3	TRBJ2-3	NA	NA	TGCGCCAGCAGCCAAGACTTTTCCGCGGCTACGCAGTATTTT	CASSQDFSAATQYF
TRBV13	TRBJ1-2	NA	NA	TGTGCCAGCAGTTCCTATCTTTTAGGGGACTATGGCTACACCTTC	CASSSYLLGDYGYTF
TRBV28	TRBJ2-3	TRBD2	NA	TGTGCCAGCACCAATTGGTCGGGGGGGAGCACAGATACGCAGTATTTT	CASTNWSGGSTDTQYF
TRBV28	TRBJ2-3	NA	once	TGTGCCAGCAGTTTAGGGGGTGAGAACACAGATACGCAGTATTTT	CASSLGGENTDTQYF
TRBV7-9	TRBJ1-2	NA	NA	TGTGCCAGCAGCGCCCCGGGTCTCTCTTCTCACCTCTATGGCTACACCTTC	CASSAPGLSSHLYGYTF
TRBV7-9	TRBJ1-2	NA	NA	TGTGCCAGCAGCTTAGCAGGGCCCTATGGCTACACCTTC	CASSLAGPYGYTF
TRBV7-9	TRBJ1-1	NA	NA	TGTGCCAGCAGCTTAGGGTCAGGCACCCCGAACACTGAAGCTTTCTTT	CASSLGSGTPNTEAFF
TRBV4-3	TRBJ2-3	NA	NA	TGCGCCAGCAGCTTTTCGAACACAGATACGCAGTATTTT	CASSFSNTDTQYF
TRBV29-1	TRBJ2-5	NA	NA	TGCAGCGTTGGACACCAAGAGACCCAGTACTTC	CSVGHQETQYF
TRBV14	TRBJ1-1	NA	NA	TGTGCCAGCAGCTTCGTCGGGAACACTGAAGCTTTCTTT	CASSFVGNTEAFF
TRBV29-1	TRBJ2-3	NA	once	TGCAGCGTTGGCGATACCACCACAGATACGCAGTATTTT	CSVGDTTTDTQYF
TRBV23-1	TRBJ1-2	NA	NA	TGCGCCAGCAGTCAATTTTTTCCCGTAGGCCCCGGGAATGGCTACACCTTC	CASSQFFPVGPGNGYTF
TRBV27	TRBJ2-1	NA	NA	TGTGCCAGCAGTCCCTCCTCACATAATGAGCAGTTCTTC	CASSPSSHNEQFF
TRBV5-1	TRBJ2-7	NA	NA	TGCGCCAGCAGCTTGGTAGTCAGCCCCTACGAGCAGTACTTC	CASSLVVSPYEQYF
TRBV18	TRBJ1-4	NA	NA	TGTGCCAGCTCACCACCGGAAGGGGTGAGGGAAAAACTGTTTTTT	CASSPPEGVREKLFF
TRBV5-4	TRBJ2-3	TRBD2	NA	TGTGCCAGCAGCTCGGATTCCCTAGCGGGAGGGGGGGATACGCAGTATTTT	CASSSDSLAGGGDTQYF
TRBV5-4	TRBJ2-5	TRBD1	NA	TGTGCCAGCAGCTGGGGACAGGGAGGAGAGACCCAGTACTTC	CASSWGQGGETQYF
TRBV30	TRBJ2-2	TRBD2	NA	TGTGCCTGGAGGCTAGCGGGAGGAACCGGGGAGCTGTTTTTT	CAWRLAGGTGELFF
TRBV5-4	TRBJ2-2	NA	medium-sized	TGTGCCACCCGACCGGGAGATAATTGGGCCGGGGAGCTGTTTTTT	CATRPGDNWAGELFF
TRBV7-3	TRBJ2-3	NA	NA	TGTGCCAGCAGCCCCCGAGGCACAGATACGCAGTATTTT	CASSPRGTDTQYF